The source of this T cell receptor (beta chain) is a study of T cell changes during pregnancy in multiple sclerosis. Profiling relied on immunoSEQ multiplex PCR, and the TCRdb table lists in-frame clones only, not all of them. Of some 40,000 clones detected, approximately 94% appear once; the ten largest clones hold 1.5% to 2%. The length of the CDR3 is 15 residues. Germline loops: CDR1 KGHSH, CDR2 LQKENI. The V and J ends lost 4 bases and 5 bases, in that order; junction bases with no gene match: 8. The chain joins TRBV18 to TRBJ2-1; 7 positions match TRBD1. This receptor was obtained from a female donor with multiple sclerosis, enrolled in a pregnancy study. The source was peripheral blood, collected in the third trimester of pregnancy. The CDR3 nucleotides are TGTGCCAGCTCACGTCCCGGGACAGCGAACAATGAGCAGTTCTTC. Its translation: CASSRPGTANNEQFF.